Below are 5 T cell receptor beta chains sequenced from a single sample in a study of blood T cell repertoires in COVID-19. Here immunoSEQ multiplex PCR was the method, and the copy in TCRdb shows in-frame clones only, minus some. The sample includes roughly 54,000 clones, about 89% of them seen just once. The source material was peripheral blood. These receptors were obtained from a woman aged 60-75 years with active or convalescent COVID-19.

CDR3 amino acids: CAISGSPGLAGVYEQFF. The CDR3, as DNA: TGTGCCATCAGTGGATCCCCCGGACTAGCGGGAGTCTATGAGCAGTTCTTC. The chain uses TRBV10-3 and TRBJ2-1; 13 nucleotides agree with TRBD2. CDR1 is ENHRY and CDR2 is SYGVKD in the germline V gene. The CDR3 sequence is 17 residues long. The J segment lost 8 bases and the V segment lost 4 bases, leaving 11 bases of the junction unmatched.

The J gene is TRBJ1-5, the V gene TRBV6-5, with a possible D match to TRBD1 (5 bases). The CDR3 spans 15 residues. Germline V gene sequence: CDR1 MNHEY, CDR2 SVGAGI. Trimming removed 2 bases at V and 3 bases at J, with 11 bases between. The DNA for the CDR3 is TGTGCCAGCAGTTACGCCGGACAAATCAATCAGCCCCAGCATTTT. This encodes CASSYAGQINQPQHF.

The V gene is TRBV11-2, the J gene TRBJ1-3; 7 nucleotides line up with TRBD1. The CDR3 covers 19 residues. Per germline, CDR1 SGHAT and CDR2 FQNNGV. J lost 0 bases, V lost 4 bases, and 15 bases had no gene match. CDR3 residues: CASSSPGQKSLTSGNTIYF. CDR3 coding DNA: TGTGCCAGCAGCTCCCCGGGACAGAAGTCCCTGACCTCTGGAAACACCATATATTTT.

DNA for the CDR3: TGTGCCAGTAGTATAAGGGGATTGGGAATATGGCCCCAGCATTTT. It yields the protein CASSIRGLGIWPQHF. J is TRBJ1-5 and V is TRBV19; D is perhaps TRBD1 (5 bases). Germline lookup yields CDR1 LNHDA and CDR2 SQIVND (reference sequence). The V gene lost 2 bases and the J gene lost 9 bases, with 17 bases spanning the gap. The CDR3 is 15 amino acids.

This sequence joins TRBV7-8 and TRBJ1-2; D may be TRBD1 (6 bases). This CDR3 has 15 amino acids. The V gene lost 1 base and the J gene lost 2 bases, with 11 bases spanning the gap. Germline CDR1 and CDR2: SGHVS and FQNEAQ. The CDR3 DNA is TGTGCCAGCAGCTTAGAGTCAGGGGTGAACTATGGCTACACCTTC. It yields the protein CASSLESGVNYGYTF.